The 24 T cell receptor beta chains below come from one sample, sequenced in a study of T cell repertoires in cytomegalovirus infection. TCRdb reanalysed the reads using MiXCR and keeps one entry per CDR3 protein. Found here are about 100,000 distinct CDR3 sequences, roughly a quarter of them singletons; the top ten hold about two fifths. Source material: CD8+ T cells from PBMCs. Receptors originate from a human donor in good health (CMV status not recorded). Some clones in this sample may be carry-over from other donors' samples.

This clonotype was seen at least ten times. The CDR3 coding sequence is TGTGCCAGCAGACCTTGGACTAGCGGGAGCTGGGAGACCCAGTACTTC. It is translated as CASRPWTSGSWETQYF. This chain links TRBV7-9 with TRBJ2-5, with 13 bases fitting TRBD2. Germline V gene lookup returns CDR1 SEHNR and CDR2 FQNEAQ (reference sequence). CDR3 length: 16 amino acids. V was clipped by 6 bases and J by 5 bases; unmatched bases: 9.

This clonotype has just a few counts. The chain carries TRBV7-9 and TRBJ2-2; 8 positions match TRBD1. In germline, CDR1 is SEHNR, CDR2 FQNEAQ (reference sequence). Trimming removed 6 bases from V and 2 bases from J; junction bases left unmatched: 8. The CDR3 sequence is 16 residues long. CDR3 nucleotides: TGTGCCAGCAGTCTACCCGGGACAGGAAACACCGGGGAGCTGTTTTTT. Its translation: CASSLPGTGNTGELFF.

This clonotype was seen ten or more times. The V call is TRBV7-6, the J call TRBJ2-6; unclear D gene. CDR3 length: 18 residues. Trimming took 4 bases from V and 1 from J, leaving 17 bases between them. Germline CDR1 SGHVS, CDR2 FNYEAQ. This chain's CDR3 is CASSSKARLISGANVLTF. The DNA for the CDR3 is TGTGCCAGCAGCTCCAAAGCCAGACTGATTTCTGGGGCCAACGTCCTGACTTTC.

This clonotype occurred a few times. This sequence joins TRBV20-1 and TRBJ2-1; 8 bases align to TRBD2. The CDR3 consists of 13 residues. The junction had 7 bases not matched to a gene; V was cut back by 5 bases and J by 7 bases. The germline V gene encodes CDR1 DFQATT and CDR2 SNEGSKA (reference sequence). CDR3 sequence reads: CSAPSTSVNEQFF. CDR3 nucleotide sequence: TGCAGTGCTCCCTCGACTAGCGTGAATGAGCAGTTCTTC.

The table lists this clonotype with a few counts. The J gene is TRBJ1-5, the V gene TRBV12-3 or TRBV12-4; D ambiguous. There are 12 residues in the CDR3. V lost 3 bases to trimming and J lost 9 bases, with 9 bases between them. CDR3 protein: CASSLGLGPQHF. In DNA, the CDR3 is TGTGCCAGCAGTTTGGGTCTAGGGCCCCAGCATTTT.

Only a few counts were recorded for this clonotype. The chain couples TRBV6-5 to TRBJ2-1; possibly TRBD2 for D (5 bases). The CDR3 sequence is 16 residues long. V lost 10 bases and J lost 0, with 19 bases in between. Germline loops: CDR1 MNHEY, CDR2 SVGAGI. DNA for the CDR3: TGTGCCACGATGCTGAATCCGGGAAGCTCCTACAATGAGCAGTTCTTC. Amino acid sequence: CATMLNPGSSYNEQFF.

This clonotype was counted a single time. V usage is TRBV5-1 and J usage is TRBJ1-2, with a weak D call TRBD1 (6 bases). Between the trimmed V and J ends, which lost 4 bases and 2 bases, there was a span of 21 bases. This CDR3 region has 17 residues. Germline CDR1 is SGHRS and CDR2 is YFSETQ. Here the CDR3 reads CASSPTEGDGLNYGYTF. The CDR3 nucleotides are TGCGCCAGCAGCCCCACCGAGGGGGACGGATTAAACTATGGCTACACCTTC.

This chain links TRBV12-3 or TRBV12-4 with TRBJ2-7; 8 positions match TRBD2. This CDR3 spans 15 amino acids. With V trimmed by 3 bases and J by 4 bases, 8 bases remained unmatched. This CDR3 reads CASSLGAGEGYEQYF. CDR3 bases: TGTGCCAGCAGTTTGGGAGCGGGAGAGGGGTACGAGCAGTACTTC.

The chain combines TRBV7-6 with TRBJ2-3, with D perhaps assigned TRBD1 or TRBD2 (5 bases each). The CDR3 is made up of 19 amino acids. Trimming removed 4 bases from V and 2 bases from J, with 25 bases in between. The germline gives CDR1 SGHVS, CDR2 FNYEAQ. CDR3 sequence (DNA): TGTGCCAGCAGCTCCCGGGACGTTCAGACTTCTGGGGACACAGATACGCAGTATTTT. It specifies CASSSRDVQTSGDTDTQYF. Full variable domain (missing parts from reference TRBV7-6 and TRBJ2-3): GAGVSQSPRYKVTKRGQDVALRCDPISGHVSLYWYRQALGQGPEFLTYFNYEAQQDKSGLPNDRFSAERPEGSISTLTIQRTEQRDSAMYRCASSSRDVQTSGDTDTQYFGPGTRLTVL.

This CDR3 is CASSLGTYSPNEQFF. In nucleotides, the CDR3 is TGTGCCAGCAGCCTCGGGACATATAGCCCCAATGAGCAGTTCTTC. The J gene is TRBJ2-1, the V gene TRBV7-9; the D gene is possibly TRBD1 (6 bases). The CDR3 length is 15 residues. CDR1 is SEHNR and CDR2 is FQNEAQ in the germline V gene (reference sequence). Between the trimmed V and J ends, which lost 5 bases and 6 bases, there was a span of 17 bases.

This chain uses TRBV4-3 with TRBJ2-1; 13 bases map to TRBD2. After removal of 2 bases from V and 3 bases from J, the junction contained 7 bases not matched to a gene. The length of the CDR3 is 18 residues. Germline CDR1 is LGHNA and CDR2 is YSLEER. The CDR3 sequence: CASSQLAGTSGNYNEQFF. CDR3 DNA: TGCGCCAGCAGCCAATTAGCCGGGACTAGCGGGAACTACAATGAGCAGTTCTTC.

V is TRBV28 and J is TRBJ2-5; the D is unclear. Germline loops: CDR1 MDHEN, CDR2 SYDVKM. The CDR3 contains 13 residues. V dropped 5 bases and J dropped 1 base, with 8 bases sitting between them. CDR3 DNA sequence: TGTGCCAGCAGTCGACTGTCCCAAGAGACCCAGTACTTC. It yields the protein CASSRLSQETQYF.

This clonotype was found a few times. The chain combines TRBV7-8 with TRBJ2-1, with TRBD2 matching 9 bases. This CDR3 spans 15 amino acids. V dropped 5 bases and J dropped 4; count of bases not matched to a gene: 6. The germline gives CDR1 SGHVS, CDR2 FQNEAQ. CDR3 region: CASSPLAGWYNEQFF. DNA of the CDR3: TGTGCCAGCAGCCCGCTAGCGGGGTGGTACAATGAGCAGTTCTTC.

This clonotype has a handful of counts. This chain connects TRBV7-2 to TRBJ2-7; possibly TRBD1 or TRBD2 for D (6 bases each). Germline CDR1 is SGHTA and CDR2 is FQGNSA. The CDR3 loop spans 16 amino acids. Trimming stripped 4 bases from V and 2 bases from J, with 18 bases between. The CDR3 is CASSWGLASTPYEQYF. As DNA, the CDR3 is TGTGCCAGCAGCTGGGGGCTAGCGAGTACCCCCTACGAGCAGTACTTC.

Only a few counts were recorded for this clonotype. The rearrangement links TRBV7-9 to TRBJ2-5; D not certain. The CDR3 has 15 residues. Germline V gene lookup returns CDR1 SEHNR and CDR2 FQNEAQ (reference sequence). V was clipped by 1 base and J by 4 bases, with 13 bases between them. The CDR3 DNA reads TGTGCCAGCAGCTTAGGGCCTCGACTTTTAGAGACCCAGTACTTC. As protein: CASSLGPRLLETQYF.

There are a few counts of this clonotype. The CDR3 DNA is TGCGCCACCGCCCAGACTAGCGGGATTGGTGAGCAGTTCTTC. It yields the protein CATAQTSGIGEQFF. J is TRBJ2-1 and V is TRBV4-3; 11 bases are a match to TRBD2. The V gene's germline CDR1 is LGHNA and CDR2 YSLEER. The trim removed 10 bases at V and 9 bases at J, leaving 11 bases unmatched. This CDR3 spans 14 amino acids.

V is TRBV6-2 or TRBV6-3 and J is TRBJ1-2; D uncertain. Germline loops: CDR1 MNHEY, CDR2 SVGEGT. The V end lost 4 bases, the J end lost 4 bases, and 10 bases lay between the germline ends. The length of the CDR3 is 13 residues. CDR3 residues: CASSFWRTYGYTF. CDR3 DNA: TGTGCCAGCAGTTTCTGGAGGACCTATGGCTACACCTTC.

This clonotype was recorded at least ten times. J is TRBJ2-2 and V is TRBV27, with D possibly being TRBD1 or TRBD2 (5 bases each). CDR3 length: 16 amino acids. Germline V gene sequence: CDR1 MNHEY, CDR2 SMNVEV (reference sequence). Trimming removed 3 bases from V and 5 bases from J, with 16 bases in between. CDR3: CASSFPLGTRTGELFF. The CDR3 DNA follows: TGTGCCAGCAGTTTCCCTTTGGGGACCAGAACCGGGGAGCTGTTTTTT.

About this clonotype: Sequence at one end of the junction differs from germline and may be a read error. The chain uses TRBV28 and TRBJ2-2, with D possibly TRBD2 on 5 matching bases. There are 15 residues in the CDR3. Germline lookup yields CDR1 MDHEN and CDR2 SYDVKM. CDR3 residues: CASTPAPRDTGKLFF. DNA for the CDR3: TGTGCCAGCACCCCGGCACCTCGCGACACCGGGAAGCTGTTTTTT. The variable domain in full, with the rest retrieved from reference TRBV28 and TRBJ2-2, is DVKVTQSSRYLVKRTGEKVFLECVQDMDHENMFWYRQDPGLGLRLIYFSYDVKMKEKGDIPEGYSVSREKKERFSLILESASTNQTSMYLCASTPAPRDTGKLFFGEGSRLTVL.

The sample holds a few counts of this clonotype. The chain recombines TRBV5-6 with TRBJ1-1; D is ambiguous. Germline loops: CDR1 SGHDT, CDR2 YYEEEE. The V end lost 0 bases, the J end lost 1 base, and 10 bases lay between the germline ends. The CDR3 has 15 amino acids. CDR3 protein: CASSLGYGENTEAFF. The CDR3 DNA is TGTGCCAGCAGCTTGGGTTACGGTGAGAACACTGAAGCTTTCTTT.

This clonotype was counted at least ten times. V gene TRBV7-2 combines with J gene TRBJ2-7; no clear D. This CDR3 contains 15 residues. The V and J ends lost 1 base and 3 bases respectively, with 13 bases between them. Germline CDR1 reads SGHTA; CDR2 reads FQGNSA. CDR3 sequence: CASSLEVWASYEQYF. CDR3 bases: TGTGCCAGCAGCTTAGAGGTATGGGCTAGCTACGAGCAGTACTTC.

This clonotype was observed once. The CDR3 is CASRRAGNTGELFF. The CDR3 coding sequence is TGTGCCAGCAGAAGGGCAGGGAACACCGGGGAGCTGTTTTTT. The rearrangement links TRBV6-5 to TRBJ2-2; D unresolved. V lost 6 bases to trimming and J lost 1 base, with 9 bases between them. The CDR3 contains 14 residues. Germline assignment: CDR1 MNHEY and CDR2 SVGAGI.

This clonotype was found many times. The chain combines TRBV7-8 with TRBJ1-3, with no clear D. Trimming shortened V by 2 bases and J by 0 bases, and 20 bases separated the two germline ends. This CDR3 region has 19 residues. CDR1 SGHVS and CDR2 FQNEAQ come from the germline V gene. CDR3 in DNA: TGTGCCAGCAGCTTAATGGACGGCCCCCAGACCCACTCTGGAAACACCATATATTTT. Translation gives CASSLMDGPQTHSGNTIYF. The full variable domain, completed using reference TRBV7-8 and TRBJ1-3, is GAGVSQSPRYKVAKRGQDVALRCDPISGHVSLFWYQQALGQGPEFLTYFQNEAQLDKSGLPSDRFFAERPEGSVSTLKIQRTQQEDSAVYLCASSLMDGPQTHSGNTIYFGEGSWLTVV.

The chain is built from TRBV7-9 and TRBJ2-1; D is undetermined. The length of the CDR3 is 14 residues. Germline CDR1 and CDR2: SEHNR and FQNEAQ (reference sequence). V was clipped by 5 bases and J by 0 bases, with 8 bases between them. The DNA for the CDR3 is TGTGCCAGCAGCCCGACCAGCTCCTACAATGAGCAGTTCTTC. It translates to CASSPTSSYNEQFF.